One and the same sample provided the 21 T cell receptor beta chains below, sequenced in a study of cytomegalovirus exposure and HLA in healthy donors. The PCR employed 60 Vbeta primers together with 13 Jbeta primers. Assay used: immunoSEQ multiplex PCR; TCRdb lists only in-frame clones, some missing. This listing includes around 100,000 clones. The source material was PBMCs. These receptors all stem from a man aged 35-49 years in good health and CMV-seropositive.

The J gene is TRBJ2-1, the V gene TRBV6-6; D possibly corresponds to TRBD2 (6 bases). The V gene lost 1 base and the J gene lost 8 bases, with 9 bases spanning the gap. The CDR3 has 13 residues. Germline V gives CDR1 MNHNY, CDR2 SVGAGI (reference sequence). CDR3 sequence: CASSYLLAYEQFF. The CDR3 nucleotides read TGTGCCAGCAGTTACTTACTAGCTTATGAGCAGTTCTTC.

This rearrangement joins TRBV29-1 to TRBJ1-4; D remains unclear. V was shortened by 3 bases and J by 7 bases, with 12 bases between the two germline ends. CDR3 length equals 13 residues. Germline-derived CDR1 and CDR2 are SQVTM and ANQGSEA. CDR3 amino acids: CSVDRGSGEKLFF. The DNA for the CDR3 is TGCAGCGTTGACCGCGGGTCGGGTGAAAAACTGTTTTTT.

The chain combines TRBV7-2 with TRBJ1-5; D might be TRBD1 (5 bases). The CDR3 contains 14 residues. V lost 5 bases, J lost 6 bases, and 14 bases lay in between. Germline V CDR1 and CDR2: SGHTA, FQGNSA. CDR3 bases: TGTGCCAGCAGCACACGTGGGGGAGGTCAGCCCCAGCATTTT. It encodes CASSTRGGGQPQHF. The full variable domain, completed using reference TRBV7-2 and TRBJ1-5, is GAGVSQSPSNKVTEKGKDVELRCDPISGHTALYWYRQSLGQGLEFLIYFQGNSAPDKSGLPSDRFSAERTGGSVSTLTIQRTQQEDSAVYLCASSTRGGGQPQHFGDGTRLSIL.

The gene calls are TRBV10-3 and TRBJ2-2; TRBD2 matches at 10 bases. The trim removed 2 bases at V and 3 bases at J, leaving 3 bases unmatched. The CDR3 totals 16 residues. Germline assignment: CDR1 ENHRY and CDR2 SYGVKD. The CDR3, as DNA: TGTGCCATCAGTGAGGGGACTAGCGAGCACACCGGGGAGCTGTTTTTT. Residues: CAISEGTSEHTGELFF.

The gene calls are TRBV27 and TRBJ2-1; tentative D call: TRBD2 (5 bases). CDR1 MNHEY and CDR2 SMNVEV come from the germline V gene (reference sequence). The V and J ends lost 3 bases and 5 bases respectively, with 8 bases between them. The CDR3 spans 13 residues. The CDR3: CASSFGLNNEQFF. CDR3 in DNA: TGTGCCAGCAGTTTTGGACTCAACAATGAGCAGTTCTTC.

The genes are TRBV18 and TRBJ2-5; maybe TRBD2 (5 bases). CDR1 is KGHSH, CDR2 LQKENI, per germline. CDR3 length: 16 amino acids. V was shortened by 1 base and J by 5 bases, with 17 bases between the two germline ends. The CDR3 loop reads CASSPQEEGLWETQYF. Here the CDR3 DNA reads TGTGCCAGCTCACCACAGGAAGAGGGTTTATGGGAGACCCAGTACTTC. Using reference TRBV18 and TRBJ2-5 for the parts outside the CDR3, the full variable domain is NAGVMQNPRHLVRRRGQEARLRCSPMKGHSHVYWYRQLPEEGLKFMVYLQKENIIDESGMPKERFSAEFPKEGPSILRIQQVVRGDSAAYFCASSPQEEGLWETQYFGPGTRLLVL.

The chain combines TRBV5-1 with TRBJ1-1; D is perhaps TRBD1 (6 bases). V dropped 0 bases and J dropped 0 bases, with 12 bases sitting between them. In germline, CDR1 is SGHRS, CDR2 YFSETQ. The CDR3 runs 16 residues. CDR3 residues: CASSLEPGELNTEAFF. CDR3 sequence (DNA): TGCGCCAGCAGCTTGGAACCAGGGGAGCTGAACACTGAAGCTTTCTTT.

This chain connects TRBV11-1 to TRBJ2-1, with TRBD1 matching 7 bases. J was trimmed by 8 bases and V by 1 base; bases with no gene match: 8. The CDR3 has 15 amino acids. Germline V gives CDR1 SGHAT, CDR2 FQDESV (reference sequence). Here the CDR3 reads CASSLDGDSRHEQFF. As DNA, the CDR3 is TGTGCCAGCAGCTTAGACGGGGACAGCCGCCATGAGCAGTTCTTC.

The chain employs TRBV5-1 and TRBJ2-7; 8 bases fit TRBD1. This CDR3 comprises 14 residues. J was trimmed by 1 base and V by 4 bases; bases with no gene match: 4. Germline CDR1 is SGHRS and CDR2 is YFSETQ. The CDR3, as DNA: TGCGCCAGCAGCGTGTGGACAGGGTCCTACGAGCAGTACTTC. Protein product: CASSVWTGSYEQYF. Filled out from reference TRBV5-1 and TRBJ2-7, the complete variable domain reads KAGVTQTPRYLIKTRGQQVTLSCSPISGHRSVSWYQQTPGQGLQFLFEYFSETQRNKGNFPGRFSGRQFSNSRSEMNVSTLELGDSALYLCASSVWTGSYEQYFGPGTRLTVT.

V usage is TRBV6-5 and J usage is TRBJ2-5; D remains unclear. The DNA end is a closer match to TRBJ2-7, so the J assignment may be wrong. Germline loops: CDR1 MNHEY, CDR2 SVGAGI. The CDR3 spans 15 residues. CDR3 sequence: CASSRLPDSSYEQYF. The CDR3 DNA reads as TGTGCCAGCAGTCGACTGCCGGATTCCTCCTACGAGCAGTACTTC.

The chain employs TRBV2 and TRBJ2-5; D may be TRBD2 (7 bases). This CDR3 spans 15 amino acids. Trimming took off 2 bases at V and 4 bases at J, with 14 bases between the two ends. Germline CDR1 and CDR2: SNHLY and FYNNEI. Here the CDR3 DNA reads TGTGCCAGCAGTGAATGGGGGGGCAGGGGAGAGACCCAGTACTTC. Translating gives CASSEWGGRGETQYF.

V usage is TRBV6-5 and J usage is TRBJ1-5; 7 bases map to TRBD1. There are 13 residues in the CDR3. V was clipped by 6 bases and J by 5 bases; unmatched bases: 4. In germline, CDR1 is MNHEY, CDR2 SVGAGI. The CDR3 region is CASRETGYQPQHF. The CDR3 coding sequence is TGTGCCAGCAGGGAGACAGGGTATCAGCCCCAGCATTTT.

V is TRBV7-9 and J is TRBJ1-2, with 10 bases that match TRBD1. The CDR3 is made up of 15 amino acids. V shed 4 bases, J shed 6 bases, and the junction held 8 bases outside the gene matches. Germline V CDR1 and CDR2: SEHNR, FQNEAQ (reference sequence). In DNA, the CDR3 is TGTGCCAGCAGCTCTATGGACAGGGGGGTCCATGGCTACACCTTC. This encodes CASSSMDRGVHGYTF.

The J gene is TRBJ1-3, the V gene TRBV18; 7 positions agree with TRBD1. CDR1 and CDR2 from the germline V gene are KGHSH and LQKENI. This CDR3 is 16 amino acids long. After removal of 2 bases from V and 0 bases from J, the junction contained 4 bases not matched to a gene. The CDR3, as DNA: TGTGCCAGCTCACCAGGACAGGCCAACTCTGGAAACACCATATATTTT. Translated: CASSPGQANSGNTIYF.

The chain employs TRBV5-1 and TRBJ2-7; 11 bases are shared with TRBD2. Trimming took 4 bases from V and 7 from J; bases not matched to a gene: 7. The length of the CDR3 is 14 residues. Germline CDR1 reads SGHRS; CDR2 reads YFSETQ. CDR3 amino acids: CASSGGTSGGEQYF. As DNA, the CDR3 is TGCGCCAGCAGCGGGGGGACTAGCGGCGGAGAGCAGTACTTC.

V is TRBV14 and J is TRBJ2-5, with a tentative D call TRBD2 (5 bases). The CDR3 totals 15 residues. The V gene lost 4 bases and the J gene lost 5 bases, with 17 bases spanning the gap. Germline assignment: CDR1 SGHDN and CDR2 FVKESK. CDR3 amino acids: CASSPRPDWTETQYF. CDR3 DNA: TGTGCCAGCAGCCCTCGCCCGGACTGGACGGAGACCCAGTACTTC.

The rearrangement links TRBV4-1 to TRBJ1-5; the D gene is possibly TRBD1 (6 bases). V shed 1 base and J shed 5 bases, with 12 bases lying between them. Germline CDR1 is MGHRA and CDR2 is YSYEKL. The CDR3 is 15 residues long. Here the CDR3 DNA reads TGCGCCAGCAGCCAAGGGTGGGACACCTATCAGCCCCAGCATTTT. Its protein product is CASSQGWDTYQPQHF.

The chain combines TRBV28 with TRBJ2-3; 13 nucleotides line up with TRBD2. The CDR3 sequence is 18 residues long. Germline trimming cut 4 bases from V and 3 bases from J; bases unmatched to any gene: 10. CDR1 and CDR2 from the germline V gene are MDHEN and SYDVKM. The CDR3 protein is CASSSRSLLAGGTDTQYF. CDR3 DNA sequence: TGTGCCAGCAGTTCGCGATCCCTACTAGCGGGAGGGACAGATACGCAGTATTTT.

This chain links TRBV6-5 with TRBJ1-1, with D unclear. The CDR3 spans 15 residues. Germline V gene sequence: CDR1 MNHEY, CDR2 SVGAGI. Trimming stripped 2 bases from V and 4 bases from J, with 14 bases between. The CDR3 coding sequence is TGTGCCAGCAGTTACAGGCGACAAGGTGGCACTGAAGCTTTCTTT. It specifies CASSYRRQGGTEAFF.

This chain connects TRBV2 to TRBJ1-1; no firm D call. Germline CDR1 reads SNHLY; CDR2 reads FYNNEI. This CDR3 comprises 13 residues. V was shortened by 2 bases and J by 1 base, with 5 bases between the two germline ends. The CDR3 protein is CASSEYGNTEAFF. The CDR3 DNA follows: TGTGCCAGCAGTGAATACGGGAACACTGAAGCTTTCTTT.

This chain uses TRBV5-1 with TRBJ2-7, with TRBD2 as a possible D gene (6 bases). The CDR3 covers 14 residues. Germline V gene lookup returns CDR1 SGHRS and CDR2 YFSETQ. The germline V and J ends were trimmed by 4 bases and 3 bases, with 14 bases remaining between them. CDR3 region: CASSPLAEHYEQYF. The CDR3 region has the DNA TGCGCCAGCAGCCCCTTAGCGGAGCACTACGAGCAGTACTTC.